These 30 T cell receptor beta chains came from one sample sequenced in a study of T-cell reconstitution after alpha-beta-depleted transplantation in children. This sample's TCRbeta library carried unique molecular identifier barcodes. Each CDR3 protein is one row after TCRdb ran MiXCR on the PCR reads. The sample consists of around 700,000 distinct CDR3 sequences, around 13% of them appearing once. The sequences come from PBMCs, collected before TCRalphabeta/CD19-depleted stem cell transplant. The receptor set was obtained from a girl under 10 years old with congenital amegakaryocytic thrombocytopenia, due to receive a stem cell transplant.

This chain connects TRBV5-1 to TRBJ2-1; weak D call: TRBD2 (6 bases). V dropped 0 bases and J dropped 10 bases, with 17 bases sitting between them. Germline V CDR1 and CDR2: SGHRS, YFSETQ. This CDR3 spans 15 amino acids. The CDR3 DNA reads as TGCGCCAGCAGCTTGGCCTACATGCGGGACGGCGAGCAGTTCTTC. It codes for CASSLAYMRDGEQFF.

This clonotype was seen at least ten times. The chain employs TRBV29-1 and TRBJ2-5; 8 bases fit TRBD1. Germline CDR1 reads SQVTM; CDR2 reads ANQGSEA. The J segment lost 4 bases and the V segment lost 7 bases, leaving 8 bases of the junction unmatched. This CDR3 contains 13 residues. In nucleotides, the CDR3 is TGCAGCGCGATAACAGGGGGACGAGAGACCCAGTACTTC. Protein product: CSAITGGRETQYF.

This clonotype was seen a handful of times. The chain links TRBV12-3 or TRBV12-4 to TRBJ2-5, with 12 positions matching TRBD2. This CDR3 region has 14 residues. V was clipped by 10 bases and J by 5 bases; unmatched bases: 8. The CDR3 sequence is CATRLAGVGETQYF. The CDR3 nucleotides read TGTGCCACCCGACTAGCGGGAGTCGGTGAGACCCAGTACTTC.

Many counts were recorded for this clonotype. V is TRBV28 and J is TRBJ2-7, with no clear D. CDR3 length equals 13 residues. The V and J ends lost 6 bases and 3 bases respectively, with 12 bases between them. Germline CDR1 reads MDHEN; CDR2 reads SYDVKM. CDR3 bases: TGTGCCAGCAGACCCGGAGCCTTCTACGAGCAGTACTTC. Its protein product is CASRPGAFYEQYF.

This clonotype was observed at least ten times. The chain uses TRBV6-5 and TRBJ2-1; D gene uncertain. This CDR3 region has 15 residues. Germline V gene lookup returns CDR1 MNHEY and CDR2 SVGAGI. The V and J ends lost 2 bases and 3 bases respectively, with 11 bases between them. CDR3 loop: CASSYGVARYNEQFF. DNA of the CDR3: TGTGCCAGCAGTTACGGGGTAGCCCGCTACAATGAGCAGTTCTTC.

This clonotype has just a few counts. The rearrangement joins TRBV4-1 to TRBJ1-2; D uncertain. Germline loops: CDR1 MGHRA, CDR2 YSYEKL. The CDR3 runs to 17 residues. With 3 bases removed from V and 3 bases from J, the gap between germline ends came to 20 bases. CDR3 loop: CASSHRGGPRRDYGYTF. The DNA for the CDR3 is TGCGCCAGCAGCCACCGGGGTGGCCCTAGGAGAGACTATGGCTACACCTTC.

In its sample, this clonotype was seen many times. V and J are TRBV7-9 and TRBJ2-5; tentative D call: TRBD1 (5 bases). Germline CDR1 SEHNR, CDR2 FQNEAQ (reference sequence). The CDR3 contains 13 residues. Trimming stripped 4 bases from V and 2 bases from J, with 8 bases between. The CDR3 loop is CASSSTDQETQYF. CDR3 in DNA: TGTGCCAGCAGCTCGACAGATCAAGAGACCCAGTACTTC.

This clonotype was counted only a few times. The chain combines TRBV4-1 with TRBJ2-4; 12 bases fit TRBD2. The germline CDR1 and CDR2 sequences are MGHRA and YSYEKL. The V segment lost 0 bases and the J segment 7 bases; nucleotides outside the gene matches: 1. The CDR3 is 15 amino acids. The CDR3 DNA follows: TGCGCCAGCAGCCAAGAACTAGCGGGAGGCAACATTCAGTACTTC. The encoded protein is CASSQELAGGNIQYF.

This clonotype was detected many times. The chain couples TRBV5-1 to TRBJ2-1; D possibly matches TRBD1 or TRBD2 (5 bases each). Germline assignment: CDR1 SGHRS and CDR2 YFSETQ. This CDR3 is 17 amino acids long. The V and J ends lost 4 bases and 0 bases respectively, with 17 bases between them. CDR3 in DNA: TGCGCCAGCAGCCCTACACCGGGACCGAGCTCCTACAATGAGCAGTTCTTC. Its protein is CASSPTPGPSSYNEQFF.

This clonotype occurred many times. The chain combines TRBV10-3 with TRBJ2-5; D ambiguous. CDR1 and CDR2 from the germline V gene are ENHRY and SYGVKD. The CDR3 spans 12 residues. Trimming took 8 bases from V and 3 from J, leaving 10 bases between them. CDR3 in DNA: TGTGCCATCTCGCAAGGCAAAGAGACCCAGTACTTC. Its translation: CAISQGKETQYF.

This clonotype occurred many times. This rearrangement joins TRBV20-1 to TRBJ2-3, with D hard to call. V shed 3 bases and J shed 0 bases, with 4 bases lying between them. This CDR3 comprises 12 residues. Germline lookup yields CDR1 DFQATT and CDR2 SNEGSKA (reference sequence). The CDR3 coding sequence is TGCAGTGCTAGCGACAGCACAGATACGCAGTATTTT. Encoded protein: CSASDSTDTQYF.

This sequence joins TRBV7-8 and TRBJ2-1, with 8 bases fitting TRBD2. This CDR3 has 16 amino acids. Trimming took 3 bases from V and 9 from J; bases not matched to a gene: 13. Per germline, CDR1 SGHVS and CDR2 FQNEAQ. DNA of the CDR3: TGTGCCAGCAGCTTGATCTGGAGCGGGAGAGGTGGTGAGCAGTTCTTC. Translating gives CASSLIWSGRGGEQFF. The full variable domain, in which reference TRBV7-8 and TRBJ2-1 provide the parts outside the CDR3, is GAGVSQSPRYKVAKRGQDVALRCDPISGHVSLFWYQQALGQGPEFLTYFQNEAQLDKSGLPSDRFFAERPEGSVSTLKIQRTQQEDSAVYLCASSLIWSGRGGEQFFGPGTRLTVL.

V usage is TRBV19 and J usage is TRBJ1-1, with TRBD1 identical over 7 bases. V lost 10 bases, J lost 1 base, and 3 bases stayed unmatched. Germline assignment: CDR1 LNHDA and CDR2 SQIVND (reference sequence). The CDR3 runs to 12 residues. CDR3 coding DNA: TGTGCCACGGGGACAGAGAACACTGAAGCTTTCTTT. Protein product: CATGTENTEAFF.

Ten or more counts support this clonotype. This chain uses TRBV27 with TRBJ1-5, with 10 bases fitting TRBD1. The CDR3 totals 13 residues. Germline CDR1 is MNHEY and CDR2 is SMNVEV (reference sequence). The J segment lost 9 bases and the V segment lost 10 bases, leaving 9 bases of the junction unmatched. CDR3 loop: CAKRTGGGRPQHF. As DNA, the CDR3 is TGTGCCAAAAGGACAGGGGGTGGTCGGCCCCAGCATTTT.

The chain employs TRBV7-8 and TRBJ2-2, with 15 bases fitting TRBD2. The V and J ends lost 8 bases and 0 bases, in that order; junction bases with no gene match: 4. The CDR3 totals 17 residues. Per the germline V gene, CDR1 is SGHVS and CDR2 is FQNEAQ. The CDR3 region has the DNA TGTGCCAGCCCGGGACTAGCGGGAGGATCGAACACCGGGGAGCTGTTTTTT. Protein: CASPGLAGGSNTGELFF.

This clonotype occurred a few times. The chain uses TRBV12-3 or TRBV12-4 and TRBJ1-2; 9 bases align to TRBD1. The CDR3 sequence is 16 residues long. V lost 8 bases and J lost 2; bases outside the gene matches: 12. The CDR3 coding sequence is TGTGCCAGCGCAGAGCCCGGGACAGGGATAAACTATGGCTACACCTTC. Translated, it gives CASAEPGTGINYGYTF.

This clonotype came up many times. The rearrangement joins TRBV5-1 to TRBJ1-1; D gene unclear. This CDR3 spans 15 amino acids. CDR1 is SGHRS, CDR2 YFSETQ, per germline. V was pared by 4 bases and J by 2 bases, with 15 bases between. Here the CDR3 DNA reads TGCGCCAGCAGCGTGGTTCCCGCAACAAACACTGAAGCTTTCTTT. The encoded protein is CASSVVPATNTEAFF.

This clonotype came up many times. The V gene is TRBV5-1, the J gene TRBJ2-3; D is unresolved. The CDR3 has 15 amino acids. CDR1 and CDR2 from the germline V gene are SGHRS and YFSETQ. With 1 base removed from V and 5 bases from J, the gap between germline ends came to 14 bases. CDR3 nucleotides: TGCGCCAGCAGCTTGCTTAGGCATTTCCGAGATACGCAGTATTTT. Translated, it gives CASSLLRHFRDTQYF. The entire variable domain, with the rest obtained from reference TRBV5-1 and TRBJ2-3, is as follows: KAGVTQTPRYLIKTRGQQVTLSCSPISGHRSVSWYQQTPGQGLQFLFEYFSETQRNKGNFPGRFSGRQFSNSRSEMNVSTLELGDSALYLCASSLLRHFRDTQYFGPGTRLTVL.

This clonotype turned up a few times. The chain uses TRBV20-1 and TRBJ1-3; a possible D gene is TRBD1 (5 bases). The CDR3 extends over 13 amino acids. The V gene's germline CDR1 is DFQATT and CDR2 SNEGSKA (reference sequence). V was cut by 5 bases and J by 8 bases, with 16 bases left in between. The CDR3 coding sequence is TGCAGTGCTCCAGCTGGGGGGGGATACACCATATATTTT. Translation gives CSAPAGGGYTIYF.

The table lists this clonotype with many counts. J is TRBJ1-3 and V is TRBV20-1; D unclear. CDR3 length: 14 amino acids. In germline, CDR1 is DFQATT, CDR2 SNEGSKA (reference sequence). Trimming took 7 bases from V and 0 from J, leaving 13 bases between them. CDR3 region: CSVSRASSGNTIYF. The CDR3 nucleotides are TGCAGTGTATCAAGGGCCTCCTCTGGAAACACCATATATTTT.

This chain links TRBV5-1 with TRBJ2-2; D tentatively fits TRBD1 or TRBD2 (5 bases each). Trimming took off 0 bases at V and 4 bases at J, with 16 bases between the two ends. The CDR3 is 17 amino acids. Germline assignment: CDR1 SGHRS and CDR2 YFSETQ. The CDR3 sequence: CASSLDGFVGTTGELFF. CDR3 bases: TGCGCCAGCAGCTTGGATGGGTTCGTGGGGACCACCGGGGAGCTGTTTTTT.

The chain uses TRBV5-1 and TRBJ2-5; 14 positions agree with TRBD2. This CDR3 region has 15 residues. Trimming took 2 bases from V and 4 from J; bases not matched to a gene: 1. CDR1 is SGHRS, CDR2 YFSETQ, per germline. CDR3 coding DNA: TGCGCCAGCAGCTTCGGACTAGCGGGAGGAGAGACCCAGTACTTC. Protein product: CASSFGLAGGETQYF.

This clonotype was counted ten times or more. The genes are TRBV7-6 and TRBJ1-2, with 10 bases aligning to TRBD1. J was trimmed by 4 bases and V by 6 bases; bases with no gene match: 8. CDR1 and CDR2 (germline): SGHVS, FNYEAQ. The CDR3 runs 15 residues. The CDR3 nucleotides are TGTGCCAGCAGTCCGGGACAGGGGATTCTCTATGGCTACACCTTC. Protein product: CASSPGQGILYGYTF.

The chain is built from TRBV2 and TRBJ2-7, with TRBD1 as a possible D gene (5 bases). The CDR3 sequence is 12 residues long. Germline assignment: CDR1 SNHLY and CDR2 FYNNEI. Between the trimmed V and J ends, which lost 6 bases and 12 bases, there was a span of 18 bases. This chain's CDR3 is CASRPKQVLGYF. The CDR3 coding sequence is TGTGCCAGCAGGCCTAAACAGGTACTCGGGTACTTC.

The chain carries TRBV2 and TRBJ1-1; 7 bases agree with TRBD1. Germline-derived CDR1 and CDR2 are SNHLY and FYNNEI. The CDR3 is 13 residues long. The V segment lost 5 bases and the J segment 4 bases; nucleotides outside the gene matches: 4. The CDR3 DNA reads as TGTGCCAGCAGTAGACAGGGTGGCACTGAAGCTTTCTTT. Its protein is CASSRQGGTEAFF.

Here the CDR3 reads CASTTLNSGANVLTF. DNA of the CDR3: TGTGCCAGCACCACCCTCAACTCTGGGGCCAACGTCCTGACTTTC. The genes are TRBV28 and TRBJ2-6; D uncertain. The germline gives CDR1 MDHEN, CDR2 SYDVKM. CDR3 size: 15 residues. Trimming removed 7 bases from V and 0 bases from J, with 10 bases in between.

This clonotype was found many times. This chain uses TRBV29-1 with TRBJ2-1; 13 bases fit TRBD2. The CDR3 sequence is 17 residues long. V shed 3 bases and J 2 bases; nucleotides not matched to a gene: 7. Germline values: CDR1 SQVTM, CDR2 ANQGSEA. Here the CDR3 reads CSVDSGTSGNPYNEQFF. The DNA for the CDR3 is TGCAGCGTTGATTCGGGGACTAGCGGGAATCCCTACAATGAGCAGTTCTTC.

The chain links TRBV28 to TRBJ2-3; D might be TRBD2 (5 bases). The CDR3 sequence is 17 residues long. Germline assignment: CDR1 MDHEN and CDR2 SYDVKM. The germline V and J ends were trimmed by 4 bases and 6 bases, with 23 bases remaining between them. The CDR3 spells CASSSPLSLLDPDTQYF. DNA for the CDR3: TGTGCCAGCAGTTCACCCCTCTCCCTACTAGATCCGGATACGCAGTATTTT.

This clonotype was observed a handful of times. The CDR3, as DNA: TGTGCCAGCATACGAGGAGCGAACACCGGGGAGCTGTTTTTT. This encodes CASIRGANTGELFF. V is TRBV28 and J is TRBJ2-2; D unclear. V lost 7 bases and J lost 0, with 9 bases in between. The CDR3 spans 14 residues. The V gene's germline CDR1 is MDHEN and CDR2 SYDVKM.

This rearrangement joins TRBV20-1 to TRBJ2-6, with TRBD2 matching 7 bases. Germline lookup yields CDR1 DFQATT and CDR2 SNEGSKA (reference sequence). The CDR3 is made up of 16 amino acids. The ends lost 2 bases at V and 2 bases at J; junction bases unmatched: 6. The chain's CDR3 is CSARTAGSTGANVLTF. The CDR3 DNA follows: TGCAGTGCTAGAACAGCGGGATCAACTGGGGCCAACGTCCTGACTTTC.